This entry lists 17 T cell receptor beta chains sequenced from one sample in a study of control samples from healthy donors and cancer patients. Method: immunoSEQ multiplex PCR; TCRdb's copy keeps in-frame clones and lacks some. Of about 83,000 clones listed, 91% were seen once; the top ten hold approximately 18%. The sample was blood. The receptors were sampled from a man aged 50-59 years in good health.

V usage is TRBV2 and J usage is TRBJ1-1; D remains ambiguous. V shed 4 bases and J shed 1 base, with 7 bases lying between them. The CDR3 consists of 13 residues. From germline, CDR1 is SNHLY and CDR2 FYNNEI. The CDR3 DNA sequence: TGTGCCAGCAGTGTTTGGGGGAACACTGAAGCTTTCTTT. Protein: CASSVWGNTEAFF.

The table lists this clone with a few counts. V and J are TRBV6-2 or TRBV6-3 and TRBJ1-1; possible D gene TRBD1, 5 bases. The CDR3 runs 15 residues. CDR1 and CDR2 from the germline V gene are MNHEY and SVGEGT. V lost 4 bases and J lost 2, with 14 bases in between. CDR3 bases: TGTGCCAGCAGTTTGACAGACACCCTTAACACTGAAGCTTTCTTT. This codes for CASSLTDTLNTEAFF.

The rearrangement links TRBV5-1 to TRBJ2-2, with D maybe TRBD1 (5 bases). V lost 3 bases and J lost 4, with 7 bases in between. From germline, CDR1 is SGHRS and CDR2 YFSETQ. This CDR3 is 13 amino acids long. The CDR3 loop reads CASSSTVTGELFF. As DNA, the CDR3 is TGCGCCAGCAGCTCGACAGTCACCGGGGAGCTGTTTTTT.

The chain's CDR3 is CAWSAIQGPSSYEQYF. In nucleotides, the CDR3 is TGTGCCTGGAGCGCTATACAGGGTCCTAGCTCCTACGAGCAGTACTTC. The chain carries TRBV30 and TRBJ2-7; D might be TRBD1 (6 bases). Germline values: CDR1 GTSNPN, CDR2 SVGIG (reference sequence). Trimming removed 3 bases at V and 0 bases at J, with 18 bases between. The CDR3 contains 16 residues.

The J gene is TRBJ2-5, the V gene TRBV5-1, with 7 bases fitting TRBD1. The CDR3 sequence is 15 residues long. Germline-derived CDR1 and CDR2 are SGHRS and YFSETQ. The V segment lost 4 bases and the J segment 4 bases; nucleotides outside the gene matches: 10. CDR3 sequence (DNA): TGCGCCAGCAGCCAAAGACAGGGTACAAGAGAGACCCAGTACTTC. Translating gives CASSQRQGTRETQYF. Variable domain in full (rest from reference TRBV5-1 and TRBJ2-5): KAGVTQTPRYLIKTRGQQVTLSCSPISGHRSVSWYQQTPGQGLQFLFEYFSETQRNKGNFPGRFSGRQFSNSRSEMNVSTLELGDSALYLCASSQRQGTRETQYFGPGTRLLVL.

Only a few counts were recorded for this clone. The rearrangement links TRBV6-5 to TRBJ1-1, with D tentatively TRBD1 (5 bases). Trimming took 7 bases from V and 1 from J, leaving 10 bases between them. CDR3 length: 13 residues. Germline V lookup: CDR1 MNHEY, CDR2 SVGAGI. CDR3 DNA: TGTGCCAGCACCTTCGGGACGAACACTGAAGCTTTCTTT. Its protein is CASTFGTNTEAFF.

This clone was recorded once. The V call is TRBV4-2, the J call TRBJ1-5; no reliable D call. Germline CDR1 and CDR2: LGHNA and YNFKEQ. Between the trimmed V and J ends, which lost 2 bases and 0 bases, there was a span of 11 bases. This CDR3 has 16 amino acids. CDR3 protein: CASSQKVGGSNQPQHF. The CDR3 DNA sequence: TGTGCCAGCAGCCAAAAGGTAGGAGGTAGCAATCAGCCCCAGCATTTT.

The gene calls are TRBV6-5 and TRBJ1-2; D unclear. Germline V gives CDR1 MNHEY, CDR2 SVGAGI. V lost 6 bases and J 8 bases, leaving 22 bases between the germline ends. The CDR3 is made up of 15 amino acids. CDR3 protein: CASRAFGGFTGGYTF. The CDR3 DNA reads TGTGCCAGCAGGGCTTTCGGAGGGTTCACCGGCGGCTACACCTTC.

This sequence joins TRBV10-3 and TRBJ1-2; 7 bases are shared with TRBD1. Germline V gene data show CDR1 as ENHRY and CDR2 as SYGVKD. After removal of 2 bases from V and 8 bases from J, the junction contained 8 bases not matched to a gene. This CDR3 has 14 residues. This CDR3 is CAISEPETGRGYTF. The CDR3 DNA sequence: TGTGCCATCAGTGAGCCGGAGACAGGGAGAGGCTACACCTTC.

The V gene is TRBV30, the J gene TRBJ1-5; unclear D gene. The CDR3 covers 13 residues. The germline V and J ends were trimmed by 5 bases and 0 bases, with 8 bases remaining between them. The V gene's germline CDR1 is GTSNPN and CDR2 SVGIG (reference sequence). CDR3 in DNA: TGTGCCTGGGCAAGTTCTAGCAATCAGCCCCAGCATTTT. Translating it yields CAWASSSNQPQHF. Complete variable domain (other parts from reference TRBV30 and TRBJ1-5): SQTIHQWPATLVQPVGSPLSLECTVEGTSNPNLYWYRQAAGRGLQLLFYSVGIGQISSEVPQNLSASRPQDRQFILSSKKLLLSDSGFYLCAWASSSNQPQHFGDGTRLSIL.

The genes are TRBV6-5 and TRBJ1-1; TRBD1 matches 7 bases. Looked up from germline, CDR1 is MNHEY and CDR2 is SVGAGI. CDR3 size: 13 residues. J lost 4 bases, V lost 7 bases, and 6 bases had no gene match. The CDR3 coding sequence is TGTGCCAGCAACGCAGGGGGATCCACTGAAGCTTTCTTT. It translates to CASNAGGSTEAFF.

This CDR3 is CASSPRGLGEGDQPQHF. The DNA of the CDR3 is TGTGCCAGCTCACCAAGGGGTTTAGGCGAGGGGGATCAGCCCCAGCATTTT. V usage is TRBV18 and J usage is TRBJ1-5; tentative D call: TRBD1 (6 bases). Trimming took 2 bases from V and 5 from J, leaving 19 bases between them. The CDR3 runs 17 residues. The germline gives CDR1 KGHSH, CDR2 LQKENI.

The chain is built from TRBV25-1 and TRBJ1-6, with D unresolved. Deletions cut 1 base from V and 12 bases from J, with 13 bases between. The germline CDR1 and CDR2 sequences are MGHDK and SYGVNS. This CDR3 has 14 amino acids. CDR3 sequence (DNA): TGTGCCAGCAGTGAATTGGGAGGAGTGAGACCCCTCCACTTT. Its translation is CASSELGGVRPLHF.

The chain is built from TRBV27 and TRBJ2-7; unclear D gene. With 3 bases removed from V and 3 bases from J, the gap between germline ends came to 9 bases. The CDR3 spans 13 residues. Germline CDR1 reads MNHEY; CDR2 reads SMNVEV (reference sequence). CDR3 in DNA: TGTGCCAGCAGTTTCGGCAGTTACTACGAGCAGTACTTC. This translates into CASSFGSYYEQYF.

The CDR3 sequence: CATFEPGQVYNEQFF. Written as DNA, the CDR3 is TGTGCCACCTTTGAACCGGGACAGGTATACAATGAGCAGTTCTTC. V is TRBV10-3 and J is TRBJ2-1; 8 bases agree with TRBD1. Trimming took 10 bases from V and 4 from J; bases not matched to a gene: 12. This CDR3 comprises 15 residues. Per germline, CDR1 ENHRY and CDR2 SYGVKD.

The J gene is TRBJ1-2, the V gene TRBV7-2, with D possibly being TRBD1 (5 bases). The CDR3 is made up of 14 amino acids. V lost 1 base to trimming and J lost 8 bases, with 14 bases between them. CDR1 and CDR2 from the germline V gene are SGHTA and FQGNSA. CDR3 loop: CASSLGRQTRGYTF. The DNA of the CDR3 is TGTGCCAGCAGCTTAGGCCGACAGACTCGCGGCTACACCTTC.

In DNA, the CDR3 is TGTGCCAGCAGCGGAGAACAGGGATATCAGCCCCAGCATTTT. Its protein product is CASSGEQGYQPQHF. The V call is TRBV9, the J call TRBJ1-5; TRBD1 is a possible D gene (6 bases). V was trimmed by 3 bases and J by 5 bases, leaving 12 bases between them. The CDR3 is 14 residues long. Germline lookup yields CDR1 SGDLS and CDR2 YYNGEE.